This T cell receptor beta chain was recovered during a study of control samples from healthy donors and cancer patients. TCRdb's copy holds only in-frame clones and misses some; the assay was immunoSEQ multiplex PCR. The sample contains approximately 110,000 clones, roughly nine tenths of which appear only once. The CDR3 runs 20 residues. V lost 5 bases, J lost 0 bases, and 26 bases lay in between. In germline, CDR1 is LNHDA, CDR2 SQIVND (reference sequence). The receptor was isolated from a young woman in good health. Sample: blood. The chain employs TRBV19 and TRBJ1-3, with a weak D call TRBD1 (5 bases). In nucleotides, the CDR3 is TGTGCCAGTAGTGTAAGTGTACCCCCCGGGGCGGGCCCCTCTGGAAACACCATATATTTT. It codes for CASSVSVPPGAGPSGNTIYF.